A single sample is the source of the 17 T cell receptor beta chains below, sequenced in a study of cytomegalovirus exposure and HLA in healthy donors. Use of 60 Vbeta and 13 Jbeta primers characterized the PCR. Only in-frame clones appear in the TCRdb table, and some are missing; sequencing was by immunoSEQ multiplex PCR. The repertoire holds some 140,000 clones, with about three quarters as singletons. Sequences were obtained from PBMCs. The receptors were gathered from a male donor in good health and CMV-seropositive.

The genes are TRBV9 and TRBJ2-1; 7 positions agree with TRBD1. V dropped 3 bases and J dropped 10; count of bases not matched to a gene: 4. The length of the CDR3 is 12 residues. CDR1 and CDR2 (germline): SGDLS, YYNGEE. The CDR3 region has the DNA TGTGCCAGCAGCGGGGACAGCCAAGAGCAGTTCTTC. It translates to CASSGDSQEQFF.

The rearrangement uses TRBV6-1 and TRBJ1-6, with D unresolved. The V end lost 3 bases, the J end lost 11 bases, and 14 bases lay between the germline ends. The CDR3 sequence is 14 residues long. From germline, CDR1 is MNHNS and CDR2 SASEGT. The DNA for the CDR3 is TGTGCCAGCAGTGATAGGTCAGAGGTTGCACCCCTCCACTTT. Translating it yields CASSDRSEVAPLHF.

This clone occurred once. J is TRBJ1-1 and V is TRBV28; TRBD1 matches at 10 bases. Germline loops: CDR1 MDHEN, CDR2 SYDVKM. The V gene end was trimmed by 8 bases and the J gene end by 6 bases; junction bases not matched to a gene: 9. The CDR3 has 14 amino acids. The CDR3 sequence is CASGSTGGEAEAFF. The CDR3 DNA sequence: TGTGCCAGCGGTTCGACAGGGGGCGAGGCTGAAGCTTTCTTT.

This chain links TRBV9 with TRBJ2-7; D remains unclear. Trimming removed 0 bases at V and 5 bases at J, with 9 bases between. Germline values: CDR1 SGDLS, CDR2 YYNGEE. CDR3 size: 13 residues. This CDR3 reads CASSVGAENEQYF. The CDR3 DNA follows: TGTGCCAGCAGCGTAGGGGCAGAAAACGAGCAGTACTTC.

This clone is a singleton in its sample. V and J are TRBV6-6 and TRBJ1-4, with 7 bases fitting TRBD1. The CDR3 covers 15 residues. Germline V gene lookup returns CDR1 MNHNY and CDR2 SVGAGI (reference sequence). V shed 2 bases and J 4 bases; nucleotides not matched to a gene: 4. The CDR3 loop is CASSYQGQYNEKLFF. In DNA form, the CDR3 reads TGTGCCAGCAGTTACCAGGGACAGTATAATGAAAAACTGTTTTTT.

V gene TRBV10-1 combines with J gene TRBJ1-2, with TRBD1 identical over 9 bases. Germline CDR1 is WNHNN and CDR2 is SYGVQD (reference sequence). CDR3 length: 17 amino acids. The V and J ends lost 3 bases and 3 bases, in that order; junction bases with no gene match: 11. DNA for the CDR3: TGCGCCAGCAGTGACCGGTTTACAACAGGGGGCGACTATGGCTACACCTTC. The encoded protein is CASSDRFTTGGDYGYTF.

V gene TRBV19 combines with J gene TRBJ2-7; 7 bases are shared with TRBD2. This CDR3 is built from 13 residues. CDR1 LNHDA and CDR2 SQIVND come from the germline V gene (reference sequence). J was trimmed by 4 bases and V by 5 bases; bases with no gene match: 5. In DNA, the CDR3 is TGTGCCAGTAGTCCCCGGGGGGATTACGAGCAGTACTTC. This sequence encodes CASSPRGDYEQYF.

The chain employs TRBV10-2 and TRBJ1-2, with D hard to call. The germline gives CDR1 WSHSY, CDR2 SAAADI. The length of the CDR3 is 14 residues. Trimming left V 3 bases short and J 0 bases short, with 8 bases between. The chain's CDR3 is CASSDGGPNYGYTF. For the CDR3, the DNA is TGCGCCAGCAGTGACGGAGGCCCTAACTATGGCTACACCTTC.

The chain has TRBV6-1 and TRBJ1-1; TRBD1 matches at 8 bases. The CDR3 has 14 residues. V dropped 9 bases and J dropped 0; count of bases not matched to a gene: 6. Per germline, CDR1 MNHNS and CDR2 SASEGT. This chain's CDR3 is CASGQGQMNTEAFF. The CDR3 nucleotides are TGTGCCAGTGGACAGGGCCAGATGAACACTGAAGCTTTCTTT.

V is TRBV27 and J is TRBJ2-1, with 8 positions matching TRBD1. The V and J ends lost 5 bases and 4 bases, in that order; junction bases with no gene match: 7. The CDR3 runs to 15 residues. Germline V gives CDR1 MNHEY, CDR2 SMNVEV (reference sequence). The CDR3 region has the DNA TGTGCCAGCAGTGCCGGGACAGGAGTTTACAATGAGCAGTTCTTC. This sequence encodes CASSAGTGVYNEQFF.

The chain recombines TRBV6-5 with TRBJ2-1; TRBD2 matches 11 bases. Trimming removed 5 bases from V and 6 bases from J; junction bases left unmatched: 6. Germline lookup yields CDR1 MNHEY and CDR2 SVGAGI. The CDR3 runs to 15 residues. This chain's CDR3 is CASSTGTSGSNEQFF. Written as DNA, the CDR3 is TGTGCCAGCAGTACCGGAACTAGCGGGAGCAATGAGCAGTTCTTC.

The CDR3 sequence: CASSGRLAGNYNEQFF. The CDR3 nucleotides read TGTGCCAGCAGTGGGAGACTAGCGGGGAATTACAATGAGCAGTTCTTC. The rearrangement links TRBV6-6 to TRBJ2-1; 11 nucleotides line up with TRBD2. The CDR3 totals 16 residues. Germline V gene data show CDR1 as MNHNY and CDR2 as SVGAGI (reference sequence). J gave up 4 bases and V 5 bases, and 7 bases lay outside the gene matches.

This chain uses TRBV27 with TRBJ2-5, with 11 nucleotides matching TRBD2. V was clipped by 4 bases and J by 5 bases; unmatched bases: 6. CDR1 is MNHEY and CDR2 is SMNVEV in the germline V gene (reference sequence). CDR3 size: 15 residues. Here the CDR3 reads CASSYRSSGRETQYF. The CDR3 nucleotides are TGTGCCAGCAGTTACCGTTCTAGCGGGAGGGAGACCCAGTACTTC.

This clone was counted a few times. This chain connects TRBV27 to TRBJ1-2; 9 bases are a match to TRBD1. Germline assignment: CDR1 MNHEY and CDR2 SMNVEV (reference sequence). This CDR3 has 13 residues. The junction had 5 bases not matched to a gene; V was cut back by 5 bases and J by 7 bases. The CDR3 is CASSLGTGIGYTF. DNA for the CDR3: TGTGCCAGCAGTCTAGGGACAGGGATTGGCTACACCTTC.

The rearrangement links TRBV5-6 to TRBJ2-7; a possible D gene is TRBD2 (6 bases). The germline V gene encodes CDR1 SGHDT and CDR2 YYEEEE. Trimming cost V 7 bases and J 0 bases, with 14 bases left between them. The CDR3 runs 14 residues. In DNA form, the CDR3 reads TGTGCCAGCTCAGCGGAGGGGAGCTCCTACGAGCAGTACTTC. Encoded protein: CASSAEGSSYEQYF.

The rearrangement uses TRBV18 and TRBJ2-7; D remains ambiguous. Germline V gene sequence: CDR1 KGHSH, CDR2 LQKENI. V lost 3 bases and J lost 0, with 12 bases in between. This CDR3 is built from 15 residues. The CDR3 region is CASSPRLVGSYEQYF. In DNA form, the CDR3 reads TGTGCCAGCTCACCGAGACTGGTCGGCTCCTACGAGCAGTACTTC.

This chain links TRBV11-2 with TRBJ2-3; 9 nucleotides line up with TRBD1. Losses at the gene ends were 5 bases for V and 4 bases for J; bases not matched to a gene: 19. This CDR3 spans 19 amino acids. In germline, CDR1 is SGHAT, CDR2 FQNNGV. The CDR3 sequence: CASSRVGDRVQDWADTQYF. In DNA form, the CDR3 reads TGTGCCAGCAGCCGGGTTGGGGACAGGGTCCAGGACTGGGCAGATACGCAGTATTTT. The full variable domain, in which reference TRBV11-2 and TRBJ2-3 provide the parts outside the CDR3, is EAGVAQSPRYKIIEKRQSVAFWCNPISGHATLYWYQQILGQGPKLLIQFQNNGVVDDSQLPKDRFSAERLKGVDSTLKIQPAKLEDSAVYLCASSRVGDRVQDWADTQYFGPGTRLTVL.